In this sample, the clone carrying this TCR beta chain turned up many times. Its matching antigen is unknown. Compared with germline, one end of the junction differs, possibly owing to a read error. This sample is drawn from a study of HIV-infected patients and healthy controls. Turning to the study itself: About 65% of the sixteen became undetectable by the second bleed, and all after another year of therapy. Whole-study findings and limits: CMV-associated CDR3s mostly grew nonsignificantly during therapy, while HIV-associated CDR3s declined significantly. Compared with untreated HIV+ repertoires, healthy controls showed roughly threefold more distinct CDR3s and higher Shannon diversity.

The CDR3 has 16 amino acids. In germline, CDR1 is LGHNA, CDR2 YSLEER. Reverse transcription used approximately 500 ng RNA and constant-region primers for alpha and beta. Alpha and beta chain libraries were made separately by chain-specific third strand synthesis with multiplexing indices. In TCRdb, the 5' RACE reads were re-called with MiXCR into one record per CDR3 protein. The table records 12,000 or so distinct CDR3 sequences, 9% to 9.5% of them present only once. Whole blood was used without fractionation, so all unsorted peripheral T cells were included. The clonotype was recovered from an adult with HIV infection. The donor label of this sample is uncertain. The sequencing here drew on blood, taken before antiretroviral therapy. This chain joins TRBV4-3 and TRBJ1-1; no firm D call. The CDR3 region is CTSSQEFQTPNTEAFF. The CDR3 DNA reads as TGCACCAGCAGCCAAGAATTTCAGACACCGAACACTGAAGCTTTCTTT.